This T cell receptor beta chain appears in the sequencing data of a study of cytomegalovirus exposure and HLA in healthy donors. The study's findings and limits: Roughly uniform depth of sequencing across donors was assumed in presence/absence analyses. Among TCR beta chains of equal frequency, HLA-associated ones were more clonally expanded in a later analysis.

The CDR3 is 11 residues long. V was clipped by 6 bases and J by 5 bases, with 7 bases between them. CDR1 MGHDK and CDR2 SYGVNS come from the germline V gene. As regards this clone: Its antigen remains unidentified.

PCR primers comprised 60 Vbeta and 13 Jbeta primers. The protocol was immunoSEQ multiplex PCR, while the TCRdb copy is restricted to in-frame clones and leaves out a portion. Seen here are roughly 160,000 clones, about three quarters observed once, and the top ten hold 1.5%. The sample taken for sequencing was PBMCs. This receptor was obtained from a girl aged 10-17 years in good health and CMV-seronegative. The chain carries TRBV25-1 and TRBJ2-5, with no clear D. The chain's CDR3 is CASRPRETQYF. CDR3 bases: TGTGCCAGCAGACCCCGGGAGACCCAGTACTTC.